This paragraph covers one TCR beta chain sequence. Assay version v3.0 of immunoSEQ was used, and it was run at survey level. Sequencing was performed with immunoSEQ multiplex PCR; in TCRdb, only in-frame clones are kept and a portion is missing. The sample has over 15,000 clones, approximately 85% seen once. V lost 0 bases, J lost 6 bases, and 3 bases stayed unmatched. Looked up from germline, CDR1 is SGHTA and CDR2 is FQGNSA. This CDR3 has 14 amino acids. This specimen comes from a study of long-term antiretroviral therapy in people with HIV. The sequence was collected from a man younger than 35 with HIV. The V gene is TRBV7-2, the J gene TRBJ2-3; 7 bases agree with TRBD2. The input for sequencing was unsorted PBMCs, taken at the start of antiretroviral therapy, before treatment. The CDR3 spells CASSLAMGGDTQYF. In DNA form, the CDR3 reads TGTGCCAGCAGCTTAGCGATGGGGGGGGATACGCAGTATTTT.